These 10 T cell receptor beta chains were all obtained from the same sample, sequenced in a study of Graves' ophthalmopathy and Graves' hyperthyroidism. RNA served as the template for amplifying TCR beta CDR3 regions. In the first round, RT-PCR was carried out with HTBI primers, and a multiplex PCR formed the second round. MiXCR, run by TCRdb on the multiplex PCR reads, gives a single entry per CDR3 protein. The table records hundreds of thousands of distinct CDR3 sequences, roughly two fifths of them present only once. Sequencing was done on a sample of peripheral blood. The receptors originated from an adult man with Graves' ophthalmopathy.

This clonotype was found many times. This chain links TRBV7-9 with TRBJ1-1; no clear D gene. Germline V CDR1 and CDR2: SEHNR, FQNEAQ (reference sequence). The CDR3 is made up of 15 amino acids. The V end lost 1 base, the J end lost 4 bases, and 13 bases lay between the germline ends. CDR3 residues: CASSLEGHLATEAFF. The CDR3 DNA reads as TGTGCCAGCAGCTTAGAGGGCCACCTGGCCACTGAAGCTTTCTTT.

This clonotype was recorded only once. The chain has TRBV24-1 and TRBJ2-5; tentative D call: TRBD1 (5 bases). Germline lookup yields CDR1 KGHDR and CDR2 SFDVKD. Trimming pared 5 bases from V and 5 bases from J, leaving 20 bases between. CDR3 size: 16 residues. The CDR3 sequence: CATSARIRQLWETQYF. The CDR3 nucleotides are TGTGCCACCAGTGCTAGGATCAGACAGTTGTGGGAGACCCAGTACTTC.

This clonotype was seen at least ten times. CDR3 sequence reads: CASSLRARTNEKLFF. The DNA for the CDR3 is TGTGCCAGCAGCTTACGAGCCAGAACTAATGAAAAACTGTTTTTT. The rearrangement links TRBV7-2 to TRBJ1-4; D is unclear. With 2 bases removed from V and 1 base from J, the gap between germline ends came to 8 bases. The CDR3 spans 15 residues. CDR1 SGHTA and CDR2 FQGNSA come from the germline V gene. The full variable domain, with the rest looked up from reference TRBV7-2 and TRBJ1-4, is GAGVSQSPSNKVTEKGKDVELRCDPISGHTALYWYRQSLGQGLEFLIYFQGNSAPDKSGLPSDRFSAERTGGSVSTLTIQRTQQEDSAVYLCASSLRARTNEKLFFGSGTQLSVL.

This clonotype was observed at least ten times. CDR3 bases: TGTGCCAGCAGTTCTACATTAGGCACTTTCTTT. Residues: CASSSTLGTFF. V usage is TRBV12-3 or TRBV12-4 and J usage is TRBJ1-1; D uncertain. V was cut by 4 bases and J by 12 bases, with 12 bases left in between. CDR3 length: 11 residues.

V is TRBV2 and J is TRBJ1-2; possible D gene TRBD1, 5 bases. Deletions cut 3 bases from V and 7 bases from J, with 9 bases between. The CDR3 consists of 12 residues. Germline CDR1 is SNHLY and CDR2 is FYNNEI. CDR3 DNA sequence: TGTGCCAGCAGTGACAGGGCTTCTGGCTACACCTTC. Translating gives CASSDRASGYTF.

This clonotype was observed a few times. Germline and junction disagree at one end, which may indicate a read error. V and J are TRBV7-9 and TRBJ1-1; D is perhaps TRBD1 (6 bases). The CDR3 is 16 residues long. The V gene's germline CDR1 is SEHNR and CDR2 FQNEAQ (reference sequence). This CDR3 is CTSSLARGKLNTEAFF. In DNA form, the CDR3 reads TGTACCAGCAGCTTAGCCAGGGGAAAGTTAAACACTGAAGCTTTCTTT.

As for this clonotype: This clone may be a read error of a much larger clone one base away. CDR3 residues: CATDGDMAPGNTGELFF. In DNA, the CDR3 is TGTGCCACCGACGGGGATATGGCTCCGGGTAACACCGGGGAGCTGTTTTTT. This chain joins TRBV7-3 and TRBJ2-2; TRBD2 might be the D (5 bases). V lost 10 bases, J lost 2 bases, and 23 bases lay in between. The CDR3 contains 17 residues. Germline V CDR1 and CDR2: SGHTA, FQGTGA.

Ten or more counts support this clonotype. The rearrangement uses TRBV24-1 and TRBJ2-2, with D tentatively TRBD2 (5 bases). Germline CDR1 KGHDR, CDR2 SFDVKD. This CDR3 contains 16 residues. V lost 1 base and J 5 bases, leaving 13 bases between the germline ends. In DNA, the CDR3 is TGTGCCACCAGTGATTTTTCCGGGGTTGGTACCGGGGAGCTGTTTTTT. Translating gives CATSDFSGVGTGELFF.

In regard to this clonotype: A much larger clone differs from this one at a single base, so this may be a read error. The DNA for the CDR3 is TGTGCCGGCAGCCCACAGACAGGGCGGACCGGGGAGCTGTTTTTT. It yields the protein CAGSPQTGRTGELFF. The V call is TRBV9, the J call TRBJ2-2, with 7 bases that match TRBD1. The CDR3 is made up of 15 amino acids. Germline V gene lookup returns CDR1 SGDLS and CDR2 YYNGEE.

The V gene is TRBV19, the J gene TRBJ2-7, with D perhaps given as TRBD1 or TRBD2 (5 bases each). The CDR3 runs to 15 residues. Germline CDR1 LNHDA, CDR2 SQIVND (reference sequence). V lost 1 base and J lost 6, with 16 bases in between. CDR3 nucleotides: TGTGCCAGTAGTATAGGCCTACGAGGGGCGGGCGAGCAGTACTTC. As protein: CASSIGLRGAGEQYF.